This record looks at one T cell receptor (beta chain) sequence and its context. Trimming removed 1 base from V and 6 bases from J, with 10 bases in between. The CDR3 loop spans 14 amino acids. Germline V gene sequence: CDR1 SGHDT, CDR2 YYEEEE. The data originate from a study of shared clonotypes between healthy human individuals. Whole-study context: Two women and three men aged 18 to 49 made up the donors.

Per the authors' pipeline: Junction-only sequences produced by ImmunoSEQ had no quality scores, so filtering differed. Sequencing was performed with immunoSEQ multiplex PCR; in TCRdb, only in-frame clones are kept and a portion is missing. V and J calls and clone size are given by that table; D and trimming were obtained from the DNA. The table records more than 2 million clones, approximately 94% of them present only once. The chain combines TRBV5-6 with TRBJ1-4, with a weak D call TRBD1 (5 bases). The sequencing sample was made of naive CD4+ T cells sorted from blood. Subset specified: CD45RA+ positively selected. The TCR comes from a man aged 18 to 30 in good health. Here the CDR3 reads CASSLLGEYEKLFF. The CDR3 DNA reads as TGTGCCAGCAGCTTGTTGGGGGAATATGAAAAACTGTTTTTT.